This entry concerns a single T cell receptor (beta chain). A Seattle source enrolled patients during active infection and followed them longitudinally. CDR1 and CDR2 from the germline V gene are KGHDR and SFDVKD. This CDR3 region has 16 residues. The V and J ends lost 4 bases and 5 bases, in that order; junction bases with no gene match: 7. Sequencing used immunoSEQ multiplex PCR; TCRdb keeps in-frame clones, though not all of them. The sample has about 300,000 clones; roughly nine tenths are singletons. This specimen comes from a study of blood T cell repertoires in COVID-19. About the research overall: PBMCs, B-cell-depleted T cells, or T cells provided the cDNA or gDNA that made up the material.

The origin of this receptor is a woman under 40 with COVID-19, enrolled during active disease. The chain joins TRBV24-1 to TRBJ1-5; TRBD1 matches at 10 bases. Sample: peripheral blood. The CDR3: CATSDQTGGGDQPQHF. The CDR3, as DNA: TGTGCCACCAGTGACCAGACAGGGGGCGGCGATCAGCCCCAGCATTTT.